The clone carrying this TCR beta chain was recorded a few times. The antigen is not known. This entry comes from a study of CD8 T cells in ankylosing spondylitis. Study-level findings and limits: Characteristic of ankylosing spondylitis blood, it appeared, was a TCR beta motif comprising 7 to 9 highly homologous variants. Reportedly, disease-linked clones are significantly enriched in ankylosing spondylitis patients' matched synovial fluid.

CDR3 length: 14 residues. MiXCR, applied by TCRdb to the 5' RACE reads, yields one record per CDR3 protein. The top ten hold 0.95% to 1.1% of the sample, which has approximately 400,000 distinct CDR3 sequences, approximately 17% seen once. The chain uses TRBV1 and TRBJ2-5; the listed D gene, TRBD1, was not tested against the DNA. TRBV1 is deemed a pseudogene. The specimen sequenced was blood, either unsorted or a sorted T cell fraction (not recorded which). The receptor was isolated from a male donor with ankylosing spondylitis. The chain's CDR3 is CTSTTGGVRETQYF. The CDR3 DNA reads TGCACCAGCACCACAGGGGGGGTTCGGGAGACCCAGTACTTC.